These T cell receptor beta chains were read from a single sample in a study of T cell responses to AZD1222 COVID-19 vaccine. Repertoires were generated with immunoSEQ multiplex PCR, while TCRdb's copy carries only in-frame clones and drops some. The sample yields approximately 130,000 clones, 85% to 90% seen once. Sequencing was performed on peripheral blood, taken on day 0 of AZD1222 vaccination. Source of these receptors: an adult in good health. Both conserved end residues are part of each CDR3. The D gene is left open where the match is weak. Where a row states a size, it is once, few, many or the class of an expanded clone; other rows omit it.

cdr3_nt cdr3_aa j_call v_call d_call clone_size cdr3_length
TGTGCCAGCAGTTGGGCAGGGAACCCGTATGGCTACACCTTC CASSWAGNPYGYTF TRBJ1-2 TRBV6-2/TRBV6-3 NA NA 14
TGTGCCAGCAGCGGAACAGGGAATGGTGGCACTGAAGCTTTCTTT CASSGTGNGGTEAFF TRBJ1-1 TRBV9 NA few 15
TGTGCCACCAGTACAGGGCCAAACTATGGCTACACCTTC CATSTGPNYGYTF TRBJ1-2 TRBV24-1 NA NA 13
TGTGCCAGCAGTTATGAAAGGCTAGCGGGAAATGAGCAGTTCTTC CASSYERLAGNEQFF TRBJ2-1 TRBV6-5 TRBD2 NA 15
TGTGCCAGCAGCGAAAGAGATAGCAATCAGCCCCAGCATTTT CASSERDSNQPQHF TRBJ1-5 TRBV7-2 NA NA 14
TGTGCCAGCAGGGCAGGGGGCACCTATGGCTACACCTTC CASRAGGTYGYTF TRBJ1-2 TRBV6-5 TRBD1 NA 13
TGCGCCAGCAGTGATCCGACTAGCGACAATCGAGAGACCCAGTACTTC CASSDPTSDNRETQYF TRBJ2-5 TRBV10-1 TRBD2 NA 16
TGTGCCAGCAGCTTAGCGGCGGGAGACCCCTCCTACGAGCAGTACTTC CASSLAAGDPSYEQYF TRBJ2-7 TRBV7-8 TRBD2 few 16
TGTGCCAGTAAAGAGGGACAATCCCACGAGCAGTACTTC CASKEGQSHEQYF TRBJ2-7 TRBV19 NA NA 13
TGTGCCAGCAGCGGACAGGTTTTGGACGAGCAGTACTTC CASSGQVLDEQYF TRBJ2-7 TRBV7-2 TRBD1 NA 13
TGTGCCAGCAGTCTAAGTGGGTCCAATTCACCCCTCCACTTT CASSLSGSNSPLHF TRBJ1-6 TRBV11-1 NA NA 14
TGCGCCAGCAGCGGCTTAACGGAGGGCAACTATGGCTACACCTTC CASSGLTEGNYGYTF TRBJ1-2 TRBV10-2 NA NA 15
TGTGCCAGCAGCCTACTGACAGGGACCCCCTACGAGCAGTACTTC CASSLLTGTPYEQYF TRBJ2-7 TRBV7-2 TRBD1 NA 15
TGTGCCAGCAGCAGCGTGGCGGGAGGGCGGACCTCGAGCTCCTACGAGCAGTACTTC CASSSVAGGRTSSSYEQYF TRBJ2-7 TRBV6-2/TRBV6-3 TRBD2 NA 19
TGTGCCAGCAGGGTAACTGGGGCCAACGTCCTGACTTTC CASRVTGANVLTF TRBJ2-6 TRBV12-3/TRBV12-4 NA NA 13
TGTGCCAGCGGTCTCGCTAGCGGGAGTCTGGGGGCCAACGTCCTGACTTTC CASGLASGSLGANVLTF TRBJ2-6 TRBV6-6 TRBD2 NA 17
TGTGCCAGCAGTGATAGCGGGGACTACAATGAGCAGTTCTTC CASSDSGDYNEQFF TRBJ2-1 TRBV6-4 TRBD2 NA 14
TGTGCCAGCAGCTTGGGTAGGGGGCAGGACTATGGCTACACCTTC CASSLGRGQDYGYTF TRBJ1-2 TRBV5-4 TRBD1 NA 15
TGTGCCAGCAGCGTAGGCGGGACTAGCGGTTACGAGCAGTACTTC CASSVGGTSGYEQYF TRBJ2-7 TRBV9 TRBD2 once 15
TGTGCCAGCAGCCAAGATTACCCCCTCGGGGGCGCAGATACGCAGTATTTT CASSQDYPLGGADTQYF TRBJ2-3 TRBV3-1/TRBV3-2 NA NA 17
TGTGCCAGCAGCTGGGCCCCCAACACTGAAGCTTTCTTT CASSWAPNTEAFF TRBJ1-1 TRBV5-5 NA NA 13
TGCGCCAGCAGGCAAAACACTGAAGCTTTCTTT CASRQNTEAFF TRBJ1-1 TRBV5-1 NA NA 11
TGTGCCAGTAGTATAGGGCTCCGAAGAGACATTCAGTACTTC CASSIGLRRDIQYF TRBJ2-4 TRBV19 NA NA 14
TGTGCCAGCAGTGAAGCGCTTCGGGGACTCAGTCAGCCCCAGCATTTT CASSEALRGLSQPQHF TRBJ1-5 TRBV6-1 NA NA 16
TGTGCCAGCAGCTTAGCTTTGCAGGGGGGTTACATTCAGTACTTC CASSLALQGGYIQYF TRBJ2-4 TRBV7-8 NA once 15
TGTGCCAGCAGTTACTTTGAGGCCAGGGGGGAGAAACTGTTTTTT CASSYFEARGEKLFF TRBJ1-4 TRBV6-5 TRBD1 NA 15
TGTGCCAGCAGTGACGGGGTAGGAAGCTACGAGCAGTACTTC CASSDGVGSYEQYF TRBJ2-7 TRBV6-4 NA few 14
TGTGCCAGCAGCTTATCCCCGAGCTCTGGAAACACCATATATTTT CASSLSPSSGNTIYF TRBJ1-3 TRBV7-6 NA NA 15
TGTGCCAGCAGGGAACAGGGAATGAACACCGGGGAGCTGTTTTTT CASREQGMNTGELFF TRBJ2-2 TRBV7-2 NA NA 15
TGTGCCAGCAGCACAGGGACGTCGGATCAGCCCCAGCATTTT CASSTGTSDQPQHF TRBJ1-5 TRBV11-2 NA NA 14
TGTGCCAGTAGAGTGGGCCAAGAGACCCAGTACTTC CASRVGQETQYF TRBJ2-5 TRBV19 NA NA 12
TGCGCCAGCAGCCAAAGTAAGACAGCGCTGAACACTGAAGCTTTCTTT CASSQSKTALNTEAFF TRBJ1-1 TRBV4-1 NA once 16
TGTGCCAGTAGTATAATAGAGACGGGGACAGGGGGACAGCCCCAGCATTTT CASSIIETGTGGQPQHF TRBJ1-5 TRBV19 TRBD1 once 17
TGTGCCAGCCGTGAGGAGCGGGGCGTTCAGTACTTC CASREERGVQYF TRBJ2-4 TRBV6-1 TRBD2 NA 12
TGTGCCAGCAGCTCCACCGGACGCGGAGGCTACACCTTC CASSSTGRGGYTF TRBJ1-2 TRBV7-9 NA once 13
TGTGCCATCAGTGAGCTCCAGGGGAACGAGCAGTACTTC CAISELQGNEQYF TRBJ2-7 TRBV10-3 NA once 13
TGTGCCAGCTCACCGCCAGACCCTAATGAAAAACTGTTTTTT CASSPPDPNEKLFF TRBJ1-4 TRBV18 NA NA 14
TGCGCCAGCAGCCAAGACGACAGGGGGCAGGTCGGGGAGCTGTTTTTT CASSQDDRGQVGELFF TRBJ2-2 TRBV4-3 TRBD1 NA 16
TGTGCCAGCAGTCGGACAGGGGCCGCTGGAAACACCATATATTTT CASSRTGAAGNTIYF TRBJ1-3 TRBV6-2/TRBV6-3 TRBD1 NA 15
TGTGCCATCAGTGGGGGGAAGGGACAGGGGATTAATGGAAACACCATATATTTT CAISGGKGQGINGNTIYF TRBJ1-3 TRBV10-3 TRBD1 NA 18
TGTGCCAGCAAGATTAGCGGGGGGGAAGAGCAGTACTTC CASKISGGEEQYF TRBJ2-7 TRBV27 TRBD2 once 13
TGTGCCAGCAGCTTGGTTCAGTCCTACGAGCAGTACTTC CASSLVQSYEQYF TRBJ2-7 TRBV5-8 NA NA 13
TGTGCCAGCAGCTCGGAAGGCAGGGTAGGTCAGCCCCAGCATTTT CASSSEGRVGQPQHF TRBJ1-5 TRBV7-2 NA NA 15
TGTGCCAGCAGTTACTCTGGACTAGCGGGAGGTGGCGAGCAGTACTTC CASSYSGLAGGGEQYF TRBJ2-7 TRBV6-6 TRBD2 NA 16
TGTGCCAGCAGCGGCCGGGACCTAGGAGAGCAGTACTTC CASSGRDLGEQYF TRBJ2-7 TRBV11-2 NA NA 13
TGTGCCAGCAGCTTGAGGAGTTGGGACTACGAGCAGTACTTC CASSLRSWDYEQYF TRBJ2-7 TRBV5-5 NA NA 14
TGTGCCTGCGTTCCCGGGACAGCGAACGAGCAGTACTTC CACVPGTANEQYF TRBJ2-7 TRBV30 TRBD1 NA 13
TGCGCCAGCAGAACCGGGACAGGGGGCCTGGCTAATGAAAAACTGTTTTTT CASRTGTGGLANEKLFF TRBJ1-4 TRBV5-1 TRBD1 NA 17
TGTGCCAGCAGTGGTCGGGGGATGAGGACAATGCCCACCCTCCACTTT CASSGRGMRTMPTLHF TRBJ1-6 TRBV2 NA NA 16
TGTGCCAGCAGCTTAGGTTCAGGGAACACCGGGGAGCTGTTTTTT CASSLGSGNTGELFF TRBJ2-2 TRBV7-9 NA NA 15
TGTGCCAGCAGCGCCGGGGGCAGGGAGGAAAAACTGTTTTTT CASSAGGREEKLFF TRBJ1-4 TRBV9 NA NA 14
TGTGCCAGCAGCTTAAGGCAAGACTCCTACGAGCAGTACTTC CASSLRQDSYEQYF TRBJ2-7 TRBV7-9 NA NA 14
TGTGCCATCAGGAGCCGGGACGATACGCAGTATTTT CAIRSRDDTQYF TRBJ2-3 TRBV10-3 NA NA 12
TGTGCCAGTAGTAAGGAGGGACAGCTCATGAACACTGAAGCTTTCTTT CASSKEGQLMNTEAFF TRBJ1-1 TRBV19 TRBD1 NA 16
TGCGCCAGCAGCTTGTCAGGGGCGGACCAGCCCCAGCATTTT CASSLSGADQPQHF TRBJ1-5 TRBV5-1 NA NA 14
TGTGCCAGCAGCGTATACTCTGGGGCCAACGTCCTGACTTTC CASSVYSGANVLTF TRBJ2-6 TRBV9 NA NA 14
TGTGCCAGCACCTACCGGGACACTGAAGCTTTCTTT CASTYRDTEAFF TRBJ1-1 TRBV12-3/TRBV12-4 NA NA 12
TGTGCCAGCAGCTTCACTGACCGAAACACCGGGGAGCTGTTTTTT CASSFTDRNTGELFF TRBJ2-2 TRBV7-9 NA NA 15